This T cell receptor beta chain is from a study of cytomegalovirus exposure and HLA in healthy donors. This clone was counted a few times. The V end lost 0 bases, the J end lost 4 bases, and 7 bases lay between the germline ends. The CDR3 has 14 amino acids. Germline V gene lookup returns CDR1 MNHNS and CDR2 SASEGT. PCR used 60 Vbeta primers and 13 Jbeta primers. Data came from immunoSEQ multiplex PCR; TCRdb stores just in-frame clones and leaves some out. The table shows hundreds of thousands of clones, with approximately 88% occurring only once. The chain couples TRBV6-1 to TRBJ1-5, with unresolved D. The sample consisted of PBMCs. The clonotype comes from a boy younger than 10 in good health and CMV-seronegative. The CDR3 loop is CASSEATSNQPQHF. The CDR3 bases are TGTGCCAGCAGTGAAGCCACTTCGAATCAGCCCCAGCATTTT.